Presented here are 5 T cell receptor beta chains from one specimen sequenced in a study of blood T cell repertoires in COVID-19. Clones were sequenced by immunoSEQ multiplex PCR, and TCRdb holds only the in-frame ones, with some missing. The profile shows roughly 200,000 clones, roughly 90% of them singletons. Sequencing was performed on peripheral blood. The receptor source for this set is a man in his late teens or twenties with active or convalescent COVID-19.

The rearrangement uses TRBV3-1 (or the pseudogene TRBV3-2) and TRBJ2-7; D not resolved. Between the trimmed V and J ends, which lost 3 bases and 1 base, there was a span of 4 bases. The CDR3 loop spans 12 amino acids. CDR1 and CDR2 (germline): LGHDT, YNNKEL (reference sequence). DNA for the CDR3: TGTGCCAGCAGCCACACATCCTACGAGCAGTACTTC. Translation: CASSHTSYEQYF.

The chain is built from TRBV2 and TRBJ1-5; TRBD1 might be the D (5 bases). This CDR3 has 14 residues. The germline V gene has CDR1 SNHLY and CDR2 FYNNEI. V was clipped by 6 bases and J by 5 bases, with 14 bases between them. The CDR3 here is CASSLRTGDQPQHF. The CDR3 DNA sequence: TGTGCCAGCAGCCTCCGGACGGGGGATCAGCCCCAGCATTTT.

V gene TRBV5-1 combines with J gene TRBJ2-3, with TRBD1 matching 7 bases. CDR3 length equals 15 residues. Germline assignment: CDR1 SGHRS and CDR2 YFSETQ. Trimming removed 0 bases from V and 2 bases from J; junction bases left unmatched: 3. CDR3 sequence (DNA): TGCGCCAGCAGCTTGGACAGGGGTGCCACAGATACGCAGTATTTT. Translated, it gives CASSLDRGATDTQYF.

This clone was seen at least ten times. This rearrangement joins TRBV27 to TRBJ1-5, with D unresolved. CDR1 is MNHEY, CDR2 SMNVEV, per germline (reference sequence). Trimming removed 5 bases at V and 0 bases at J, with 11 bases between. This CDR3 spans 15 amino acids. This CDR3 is CASSDTDYSNQPQHF. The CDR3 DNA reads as TGTGCCAGCAGTGACACGGACTATAGCAATCAGCCCCAGCATTTT.

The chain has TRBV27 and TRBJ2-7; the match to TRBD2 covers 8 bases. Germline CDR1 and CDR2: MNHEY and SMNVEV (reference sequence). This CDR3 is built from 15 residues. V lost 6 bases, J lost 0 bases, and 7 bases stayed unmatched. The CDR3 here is CASRLSGSDSYEQYF. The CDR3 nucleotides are TGTGCCAGCAGGCTCAGCGGGAGCGACTCCTACGAGCAGTACTTC.